A single sample gave rise to the 3 T cell receptor beta chains below, sequenced in a study of CD8+ T cells in alopecia areata. Treatment described: oral pan-JAK inhibitor, 5-10 mg twice daily. It was cDNA, reverse transcribed from extracted RNA, that served as the sequencing template. Generated by immunoSEQ multiplex PCR, the TCRdb table keeps only in-frame clones and is missing some. The sample contains 150,000 to 200,000 clones, about three fifths of which appear only once. Sequenced here: CD4+ T cells sorted from blood, sampled at week 24, from a patient treated with tofacitinib. Every receptor here comes from a human donor with alopecia areata.

This chain uses TRBV5-1 with TRBJ2-7, with D possibly being TRBD1 or TRBD2 (6 bases each). The V and J ends lost 3 bases and 5 bases respectively, with 9 bases between them. Looked up from germline, CDR1 is SGHRS and CDR2 is YFSETQ. This CDR3 region has 12 residues. Written as DNA, the CDR3 is TGCGCCAGCAGCTCGGGGGCAAACGAGCAGTACTTC. This encodes CASSSGANEQYF.

The rearrangement uses TRBV29-1 and TRBJ1-2; TRBD1 is a possible D gene (6 bases). Deletions cut 1 base from V and 6 bases from J, with 9 bases between. Germline V gene lookup returns CDR1 SQVTM and CDR2 ANQGSEA. The CDR3 extends over 12 amino acids. CDR3 in amino acids: CSVEGQANGYTF. CDR3 nucleotide sequence: TGCAGCGTTGAAGGACAGGCGAATGGCTACACCTTC.

The chain carries TRBV6-1 and TRBJ2-5; maybe TRBD2 (6 bases). V was clipped by 1 base and J by 2 bases, with 23 bases between them. Germline-derived CDR1 and CDR2 are MNHNS and SASEGT. The CDR3 consists of 19 residues. Written as DNA, the CDR3 is TGTGCCAGCAGTGAAGTAAACCTCTCTCGGGGGTTTTCGCAAGAGACCCAGTACTTC. Protein product: CASSEVNLSRGFSQETQYF.